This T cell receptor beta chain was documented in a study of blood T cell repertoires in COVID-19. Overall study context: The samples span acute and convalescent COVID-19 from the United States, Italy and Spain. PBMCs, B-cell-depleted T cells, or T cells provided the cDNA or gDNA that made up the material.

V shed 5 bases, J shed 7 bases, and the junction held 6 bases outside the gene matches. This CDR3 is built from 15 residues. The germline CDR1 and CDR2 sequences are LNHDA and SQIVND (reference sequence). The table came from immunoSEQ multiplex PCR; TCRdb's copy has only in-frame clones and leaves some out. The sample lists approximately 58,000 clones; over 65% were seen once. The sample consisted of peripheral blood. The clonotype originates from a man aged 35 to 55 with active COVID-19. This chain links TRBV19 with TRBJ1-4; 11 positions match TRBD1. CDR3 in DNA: TGTGCCAGTAGTGTGGACAGGGGGCATTTTGAAAAACTGTTTTTT. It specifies CASSVDRGHFEKLFF.